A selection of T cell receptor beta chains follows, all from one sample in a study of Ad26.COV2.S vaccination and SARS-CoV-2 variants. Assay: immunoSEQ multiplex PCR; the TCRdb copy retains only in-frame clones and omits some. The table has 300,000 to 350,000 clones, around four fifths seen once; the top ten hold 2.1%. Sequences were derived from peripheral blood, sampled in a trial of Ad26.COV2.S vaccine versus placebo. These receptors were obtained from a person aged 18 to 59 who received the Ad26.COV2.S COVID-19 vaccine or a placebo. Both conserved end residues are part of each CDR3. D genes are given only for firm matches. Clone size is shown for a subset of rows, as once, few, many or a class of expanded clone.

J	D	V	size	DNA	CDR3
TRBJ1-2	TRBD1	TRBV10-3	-	TGTGCCATCAGTGAGTCTGTCCCGGGACAGGGTACCTATGGCTACACCTTC	CAISESVPGQGTYGYTF
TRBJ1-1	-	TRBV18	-	TGTGCCAGCTCACCACTCACCATGAACACTGAAGCTTTCTTT	CASSPLTMNTEAFF
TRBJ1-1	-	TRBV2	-	TGTGCCAGCAGTTTGGACATGAACACTGAAGCTTTCTTT	CASSLDMNTEAFF
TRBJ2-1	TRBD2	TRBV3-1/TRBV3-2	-	TGTGCCAGCAATCTAGCAGCGGGGGGGAATGAGCAGTTCTTC	CASNLAAGGNEQFF
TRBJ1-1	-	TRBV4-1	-	TGCGCCAGCAGCCAAGCGAGCGTGAACACTGAAGCTTTCTTT	CASSQASVNTEAFF
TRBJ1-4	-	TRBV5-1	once	TGCGCCAGCAGCTTGGGAGAAATTAATGAAAAACTGTTTTTT	CASSLGEINEKLFF
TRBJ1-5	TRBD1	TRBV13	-	TGTGCCAGCAGCATCCACAGGGGGCTGGGCAATCAGCCCCAGCATTTT	CASSIHRGLGNQPQHF
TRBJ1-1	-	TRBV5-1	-	TGCGCCAGCAGCCCAGGGTTAGGTATCACTGAAGCTTTCTTT	CASSPGLGITEAFF
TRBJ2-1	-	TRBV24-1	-	TGTGCCGTCACGGACTGGAACTACAATGAGCAGTTCTTC	CAVTDWNYNEQFF
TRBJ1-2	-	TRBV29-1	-	TGCAGCGTTGATCGTCGGGGAGATTATGGCTACACCTTC	CSVDRRGDYGYTF
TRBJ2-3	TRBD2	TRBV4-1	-	TGCGCCAGCAGCCAACTAGGGACTAGCGGGGGGAGCACAGATACGCAGTATTTT	CASSQLGTSGGSTDTQYF
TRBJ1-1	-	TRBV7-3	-	TGTGCCAGCAGCTTCGACAGCGACACTGAAGCTTTCTTT	CASSFDSDTEAFF
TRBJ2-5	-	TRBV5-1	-	TGCGCCAGCAGCTTGTTCTCTGAGACCCAGTACTTC	CASSLFSETQYF
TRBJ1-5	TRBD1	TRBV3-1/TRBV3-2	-	TGTGCCAGCAGCTCGACAGGGGAACAGCCCCAGCATTTT	CASSSTGEQPQHF
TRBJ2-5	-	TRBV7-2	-	TGTGCCAGCAGCTTAGCGTCCGGGGCTCAACAAGAGACCCAGTACTTC	CASSLASGAQQETQYF
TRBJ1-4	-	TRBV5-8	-	TGTGCCAGCAGTAAGTGGAAGGGACCAACTAATGAAAAACTGTTTTTT	CASSKWKGPTNEKLFF
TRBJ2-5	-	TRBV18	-	TGTGCCAGCTCACCCCCCGGGCCAATAGGAGAGACCCAGTACTTC	CASSPPGPIGETQYF
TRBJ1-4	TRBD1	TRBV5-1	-	TGCGCCAGCAGCGGGGGACAGACCCTAGGGGATGAAAAACTGTTTTTT	CASSGGQTLGDEKLFF
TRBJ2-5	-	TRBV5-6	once	TGTGCCAGCAGCTTGGGCGGGTGGGGAGAAGAGACCCAGTACTTC	CASSLGGWGEETQYF
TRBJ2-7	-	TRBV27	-	TGTGCCAGCACCAGGTGGAAAGGGATCTCCTACGAGCAGTACTTC	CASTRWKGISYEQYF
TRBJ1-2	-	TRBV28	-	TGTGCCAGCAGCCCGTCCCTTCGACAGGGCTACACCTTC	CASSPSLRQGYTF
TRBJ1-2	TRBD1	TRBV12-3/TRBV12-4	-	TGTGCCAGCACCAGACGCGACAGGGATGGCTACACCTTC	CASTRRDRDGYTF
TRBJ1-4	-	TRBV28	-	TGTGCCAGCAGAGAAGGAGGGGATGCTGAAAAACTGTTTTTT	CASREGGDAEKLFF
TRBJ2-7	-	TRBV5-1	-	TGCGCCAGCAGCTTTAGGCAGGGCTACGAGCAGTACTTC	CASSFRQGYEQYF
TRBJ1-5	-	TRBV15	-	TGTGCCACCAGTGTGAGGTTAAATCAGCCCCAGCATTTT	CATSVRLNQPQHF
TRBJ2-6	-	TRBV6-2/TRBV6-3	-	TGTGCCAGCAGTTACCGGACCATGAGAGGGGCCAACGTCCTGACTTTC	CASSYRTMRGANVLTF
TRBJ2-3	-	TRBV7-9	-	TGTGCCAGCAATGGGGAATCGGCAGATACGCAGTATTTT	CASNGESADTQYF
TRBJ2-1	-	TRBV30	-	TGTGCCTGGAGTGTAGCGGCAGAGGAGCAGTTCTTC	CAWSVAAEEQFF
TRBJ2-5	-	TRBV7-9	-	TGTGCCAGCAGCTTATCGATAGAGACCCAGTACTTC	CASSLSIETQYF
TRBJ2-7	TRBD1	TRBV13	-	TGTGCCAGCAGCTCAACGACAGGGGGACCCCCTGACGAGCAGTACTTC	CASSSTTGGPPDEQYF
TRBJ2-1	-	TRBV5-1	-	TGCGCCAGTTCGACAGCCCTTAGCTCCTACAATGAGCAGTTCTTC	CASSTALSSYNEQFF
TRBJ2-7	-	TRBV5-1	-	TGCGCCAGCAGCTTGTCGAGGGGTGAGGAGCAGTACTTC	CASSLSRGEEQYF
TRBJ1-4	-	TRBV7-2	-	TGTGCCAGCAGGGAAGGGGGAGGAAAACTGTTTTTT	CASREGGGKLFF
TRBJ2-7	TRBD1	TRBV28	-	TGTGCCAGCAGTGGCGACAGGGCGAGCGAGCAGTACTTC	CASSGDRASEQYF
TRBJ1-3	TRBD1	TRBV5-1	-	TGCGCCAGCAGTCCAGGGGGCAATGGAAACACCATATATTTT	CASSPGGNGNTIYF
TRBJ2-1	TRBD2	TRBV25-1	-	TGTGCCAGCAGAGGACTAGTTCGGAATGAGCAGTTCTTC	CASRGLVRNEQFF
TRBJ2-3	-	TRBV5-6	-	TGTGCCAGCAGCTTGTCTGGAAGTAGCGCAGATACGCAGTATTTT	CASSLSGSSADTQYF
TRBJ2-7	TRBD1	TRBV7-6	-	TGTGCCAGCAGCTACACCGGACAGGGTAGGGAGCAGTACTTC	CASSYTGQGREQYF
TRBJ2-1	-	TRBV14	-	TGTGCCAGCAGCCCCCTGGCGGGGCTATACAATGAGCAGTTCTTC	CASSPLAGLYNEQFF
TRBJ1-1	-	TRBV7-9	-	TGTGCCAGCAGCCCCGACAGTGAAGCTTTCTTT	CASSPDSEAFF
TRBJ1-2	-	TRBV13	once	TGTGCCAGCAGCTTACTAGGGAACTATGGCTACACCTTC	CASSLLGNYGYTF
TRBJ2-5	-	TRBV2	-	TGTGCCAGCTCAGGGATTGAGGAGACCCAGTACTTC	CASSGIEETQYF
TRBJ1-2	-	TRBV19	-	TGTGCCAGTATGGATAGACTCTATGGCTACACCTTC	CASMDRLYGYTF
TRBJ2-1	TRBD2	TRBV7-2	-	TGTGCCAGCAGGCCCCAAGCTAGCGGGGGGGCCGTCAAGGATGAGCAGTTCTTC	CASRPQASGGAVKDEQFF
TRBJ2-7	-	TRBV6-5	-	TGTGCCAGCAGTTACCGCCTTGGGGACCTGTACGAGCAGTACTTC	CASSYRLGDLYEQYF
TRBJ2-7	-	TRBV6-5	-	TGTGCCAGCAGCCCCAGACAGGACTACGAGCAGTACTTC	CASSPRQDYEQYF
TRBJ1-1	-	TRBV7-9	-	TGTGCCAGCAGCTTTCGCACTGAAGCTTTCTTT	CASSFRTEAFF
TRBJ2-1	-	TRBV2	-	TGTGCCAGCAGTGGCCGTAAGATGCTTAGTCCTTCGGGCAATGAGCAGTTCTTC	CASSGRKMLSPSGNEQFF
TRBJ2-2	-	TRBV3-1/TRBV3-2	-	TGTGCCAGCAGCGCGTTGGGCACCGGGGAGCTGTTTTTT	CASSALGTGELFF
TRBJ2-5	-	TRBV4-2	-	TGTGCCAGCAGCCAAGCGGTTGGTGCAGAGACCCAGTACTTC	CASSQAVGAETQYF
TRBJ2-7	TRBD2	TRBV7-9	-	TGTGCCAGCAGCTTAGCCGGGACTAGCGGGTACGAGCAGTACTTC	CASSLAGTSGYEQYF
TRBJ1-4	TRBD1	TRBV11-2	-	TGTGCCAGCAGGCGAACAGGGGTCTATAATGAAAAACTGTTTTTT	CASRRTGVYNEKLFF
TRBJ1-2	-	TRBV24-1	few	TGTGCCACCAGTCCGGGAATGGGCATTGTACATGGCTACACCTTC	CATSPGMGIVHGYTF
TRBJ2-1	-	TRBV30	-	TGTGCCTGGAGTACCAAACAGAAGTTCTACAATGAGCAGTTCTTC	CAWSTKQKFYNEQFF
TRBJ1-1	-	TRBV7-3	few	TGTGCCAGCAGCTTACGTGGGGGAACTGAAGCTTTCTTT	CASSLRGGTEAFF
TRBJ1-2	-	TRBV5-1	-	TGCGCCAGCAGGCGGACCGCTAACTATGGCTACACCTTC	CASRRTANYGYTF
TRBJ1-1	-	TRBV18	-	TGTGCCAGCTCACCGGCAGGGCTGAACACTGAAGCTTTCTTT	CASSPAGLNTEAFF
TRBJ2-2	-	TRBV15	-	TGTGCCACCAGCAGAGAAGTTGGGGGGTCCACCGGGGAGCTGTTTTTT	CATSREVGGSTGELFF
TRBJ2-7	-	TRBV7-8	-	TGTGCCAGCAGCCTAAGGACTGTGCTCTACGAGCAGTACTTC	CASSLRTVLYEQYF
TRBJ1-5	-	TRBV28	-	TGTGCCAGCAGTTTAAGGCGGGTGGGGGCCCAGCCCCAGCATTTT	CASSLRRVGAQPQHF